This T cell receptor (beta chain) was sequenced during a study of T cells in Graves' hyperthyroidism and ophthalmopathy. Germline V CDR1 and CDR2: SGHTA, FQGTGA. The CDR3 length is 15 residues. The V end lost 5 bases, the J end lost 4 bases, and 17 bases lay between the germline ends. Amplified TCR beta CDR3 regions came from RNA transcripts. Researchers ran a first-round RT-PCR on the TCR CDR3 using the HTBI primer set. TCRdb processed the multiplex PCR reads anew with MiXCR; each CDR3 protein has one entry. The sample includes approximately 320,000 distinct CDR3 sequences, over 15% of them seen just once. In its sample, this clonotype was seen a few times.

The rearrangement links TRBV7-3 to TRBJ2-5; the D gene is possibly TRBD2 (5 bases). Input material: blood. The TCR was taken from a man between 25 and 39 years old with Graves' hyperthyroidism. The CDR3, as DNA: TGTGCCAGCAGCCCCACCTCGGGGAGTGGAGAGACCCAGTACTTC. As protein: CASSPTSGSGETQYF.